The present T cell receptor (beta chain) was sequenced within a study of sequential checkpoint blockade in melanoma (dated 2019 in TCRdb). Broadly, across the study: Using 1:1 randomization, the trial assigned patients either to first-line nivolumab followed by ipilimumab (arm A) or to ipilimumab followed by nivolumab (arm B). Maintenance nivolumab came after both trial sequences.

Taken with the paper, the label for treatment or condition translates to: randomized to nivolumab then ipilimumab (arm A) or the reverse (arm B). No trial patient had received prior DNA-damaging chemotherapy. A FACS Aria II flow cytometer was used to sort live CD3+CD8+ cells that were negative for CD19 and CD56 from thawed PBMCs. Samples were obtained from patients with melanoma enrolled in CheckMate 064, a randomized, open-label phase II trial of sequential checkpoint blockade. Peripheral blood mononuclear cells were collected by leukapheresis, purified using Ficoll-Paque, and frozen in human serum containing around 9.8% DMSO. Right after sorting, the blood CD3+CD8+ cells were verified to be >98% pure, and DNA extraction followed. The paper's findings and limits, for the study overall: The response-prediction model combining TCR metrics and mutation burden needs validation in larger, independent patient cohorts.

With respect to this clone: The antigen this receptor binds is unknown. Base qualities are not at hand, and no much larger clone is one base apart.

Its CDR3 holds 18 amino acids, cysteine through phenylalanine. The kept DNA is CDR3 alone, 54 bases in frame from the first base. V has 1 base trimmed and J has 3 bases trimmed; junction bases matching no gene number 14. Based on the germline V gene, the CDR1 and CDR2 sequences are SQVTM and ANQGSEA. The immunoSEQ Assay was used to immunosequence TCRbeta CDR3 regions from genomic DNA. Genomic DNA was amplified by bias-controlled multiplex PCR before high-throughput sequencing. Turning to the authors' computational methods: To quantify the absolute abundance of each unique TCRbeta CDR3 region, the sequences were collapsed and filtered. Clonality, defined as 1 minus Pielou's evenness, was calculated using productive rearrangements only. A previously published method was used to identify clones whose frequencies were significantly greater in on-treatment samples than in baseline samples. TCRdb took over this immuneACCESS table, retaining in-frame rearrangements with V and J assigned. Such tables are incomplete; in checked studies, under half of the missing clones stem from an unresolved V gene, and the remainder is unexplained. For V, J and clone size, that table is used; D and trimming come from the DNA. This sample lists several thousand clones; 75% were detected once. The ten largest clonotypes hold roughly 18% of the sample.

The receptor was isolated from a human donor with melanoma. The sequences come from CD8+ T cells sorted from blood (inferred from file names), collected from a patient given nivolumab and ipilimumab in sequence. The rearrangement joined TRBV29-1 to TRBJ2-7, with 11 central nucleotides matching TRBD2. CDR3 loop: CSVEGLAGGREGIYEQYF. The sequence in DNA is TGCAGCGTTGAAGGCCTAGCGGGGGGTAGGGAGGGCATCTACGAGCAGTACTTC.